A single sample is the source of the 9 T cell receptor beta chains below, sequenced in a study of early T cells in non-severe SARS-CoV-2 infection. TCRdb passed the 5' RACE reads through MiXCR, listing each CDR3 protein once. Among about 45,000 distinct CDR3 sequences listed, around a tenth were seen once. The material sequenced was whole blood. The source is an adult who was a healthcare worker with PCR-confirmed SARS-CoV-2 infection or an uninfected control (not recorded which).

Ten or more counts support this clonotype. The V call is TRBV11-3, the J call TRBJ2-1; no firm D call. This CDR3 is built from 14 residues. CDR1 is SGHNT and CDR2 is YENEEA in the germline V gene. V was trimmed by 5 bases and J by 2 bases, leaving 10 bases between them. CDR3 coding DNA: TGTGCCAGCAGCGGCGGAACGACCTACAATGAGCAGTTCTTC. Its translation is CASSGGTTYNEQFF.

There are a few counts of this clonotype. The rearrangement uses TRBV7-9 and TRBJ2-5; no firm D call. Germline values: CDR1 SEHNR, CDR2 FQNEAQ (reference sequence). Trimming shortened V by 0 bases and J by 1 base, and 12 bases separated the two germline ends. The length of the CDR3 is 16 residues. CDR3 region: CASSLAEAPFQETQYF. The CDR3 DNA reads TGTGCCAGCAGCTTAGCGGAAGCTCCCTTCCAAGAGACCCAGTACTTC.

Comments on this clonotype: A much larger clone differs by one base, so this may be a read error. This rearrangement joins TRBV5-1 to TRBJ1-4, with D perhaps matching TRBD1 (5 bases). From germline, CDR1 is SGHRS and CDR2 YFSETQ. This CDR3 has 15 amino acids. The CDR3 nucleotides are TGCGCCAGCAGCTTGGGACAGACTACCAATGTAAAACTGTTTTTT. Translating gives CASSLGQTTNVKLFF.

The chain employs TRBV11-2 and TRBJ2-7, with D maybe TRBD1 (5 bases). Trimming stripped 6 bases from V and 0 bases from J, with 15 bases between. The germline V gene has CDR1 SGHAT and CDR2 FQNNGV. The CDR3 contains 15 residues. In DNA, the CDR3 is TGTGCCAGCAGATCCGGACAACGGAGCTCCTACGAGCAGTACTTC. Its translation is CASRSGQRSSYEQYF.

This clonotype was seen many times. The rearrangement uses TRBV25-1 and TRBJ2-7, with 7 bases identical to TRBD1. The CDR3 has 15 amino acids. Trimming removed 4 bases from V and 3 bases from J; junction bases left unmatched: 9. The V gene's germline CDR1 is MGHDK and CDR2 SYGVNS. Here the CDR3 reads CASSATGLSHYEQYF. The DNA for the CDR3 is TGTGCCAGCAGTGCGACAGGGTTGTCGCACTACGAGCAGTACTTC.

This clonotype came up a few times. The chain carries TRBV7-2 and TRBJ2-1, with TRBD2 matching 12 bases. Trimming at V came to 4 bases and at J to 5 bases, leaving 6 bases not matched to a gene. CDR3 size: 16 residues. In germline, CDR1 is SGHTA, CDR2 FQGNSA. The CDR3 is CASSSGLAGPDNEQFF. In nucleotides, the CDR3 is TGTGCCAGCAGCTCAGGACTAGCGGGACCCGACAATGAGCAGTTCTTC.

This clonotype was counted ten times or more. This chain connects TRBV18 to TRBJ1-1; the D gene is possibly TRBD1 (6 bases). The CDR3 has 15 residues. Germline values: CDR1 KGHSH, CDR2 LQKENI. Trimming shortened V by 5 bases and J by 3 bases, and 16 bases separated the two germline ends. CDR3 DNA: TGTGCCAGCTCAGAGGGACTTGGACAGTACACTGAAGCTTTCTTT. As protein: CASSEGLGQYTEAFF.

Concerning this clonotype itself: This clone may be a read error of a much larger clone one base away. The chain uses TRBV4-2 and TRBJ1-1, with a weak D call TRBD1 (6 bases). Germline values: CDR1 LGHNA, CDR2 YNFKEQ. The CDR3 sequence is 17 residues long. The CDR3 sequence is CVSSRIQGSGMNTEAFF. The CDR3 DNA is TGTGTCAGCAGCCGAATACAGGGTAGTGGAATGAACACTGAAGCTTTCTTT.

This sequence joins TRBV7-2 and TRBJ2-7, with D unresolved. Germline values: CDR1 SGHTA, CDR2 FQGNSA. The CDR3 sequence is 15 residues long. The ends were cut back, 2 bases at V and 3 bases at J, with 14 bases in the middle. The CDR3 protein is CASSLLAASRYEQYF. The CDR3 region has the DNA TGTGCCAGCAGCTTATTGGCCGCCAGCCGCTACGAGCAGTACTTC.